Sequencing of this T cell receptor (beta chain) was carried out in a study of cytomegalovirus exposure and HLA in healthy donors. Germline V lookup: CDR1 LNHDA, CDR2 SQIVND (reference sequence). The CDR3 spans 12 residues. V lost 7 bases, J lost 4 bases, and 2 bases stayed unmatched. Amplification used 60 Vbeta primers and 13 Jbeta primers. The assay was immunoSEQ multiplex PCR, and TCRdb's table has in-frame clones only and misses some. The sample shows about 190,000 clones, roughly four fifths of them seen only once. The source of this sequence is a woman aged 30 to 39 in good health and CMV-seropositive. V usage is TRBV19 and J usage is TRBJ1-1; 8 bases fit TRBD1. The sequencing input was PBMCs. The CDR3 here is CASTGGVTEAFF. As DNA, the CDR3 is TGTGCCAGTACAGGGGGCGTCACTGAAGCTTTCTTT.